The 24 T cell receptor beta chains presented below share a single source sample, sequenced in a study of T cell clones after liver transplantation (dated by TCRdb to 2018 to 2020). To define alloreactive TCRbeta sequences, the proliferating CFSE-low cells from the MLR were sequenced. Library method: the immunoSEQ multiplex PCR assay. TCRdb took over this immuneACCESS table, retaining in-frame rearrangements with V and J assigned. Such tables are incomplete; in checked studies, under half of the missing clones stem from an unresolved V gene, and the remainder is unexplained. The sample has thousands of clones on record, 35% to 45% of them singletons. The biggest ten clones account for 10% to 15% of the sample. No antigens are known for them. Input material: CD4+ T cells from cultured PBMCs. These receptor sequences come from a human patient who received a liver transplant. Following a transplant, some T lymphocytes may have been derived from the graft donor.

On this clone: A much larger clonotype is one base distant, so this may be a read error. Other DNA sequences in the same sample also yield this CDR3. The J gene is TRBJ2-3, the V gene TRBV20-1; D gene unclear. The germline V gene has CDR1 DFQATT and CDR2 SNEGSKA (reference sequence). The CDR3 is made up of 11 amino acids. With 6 bases removed from V and 1 base from J, the gap between germline ends came to 5 bases. CDR3 residues: CSAPGTDTQYF. The DNA for the CDR3 is TGCAGTGCCCCGGGCACAGATACGCAGTATTTT.

The genes are TRBV7-9 and TRBJ2-3; no clear D. Trimming pared 1 base from V and 5 bases from J, leaving 7 bases between. The CDR3 extends over 13 amino acids. Germline loops: CDR1 SEHNR, CDR2 FQNEAQ (reference sequence). The chain's CDR3 is CASSLDNGDTQYF. CDR3 in DNA: TGTGCCAGCAGCTTAGACAACGGAGATACGCAGTATTTT.

By sample share, this clone is medium-sized. The chain couples TRBV7-9 to TRBJ2-6; 10 nucleotides align to TRBD2. V lost 2 bases, J lost 4 bases, and 8 bases stayed unmatched. The CDR3 consists of 18 residues. The V gene's germline CDR1 is SEHNR and CDR2 FQNEAQ (reference sequence). DNA of the CDR3: TGTGCCAGCAGCTTAAGGGGACTAGCGCTCGACGGGGCCAACGTCCTGACTTTC. Encoded protein: CASSLRGLALDGANVLTF.

The table lists this clone with a few counts. The rearrangement joins TRBV5-1 to TRBJ1-3; D not resolved. V dropped 6 bases and J dropped 0 bases, with 10 bases sitting between them. The CDR3 contains 14 residues. Germline CDR1 and CDR2: SGHRS and YFSETQ. CDR3 in amino acids: CASKSANSGNTIYF. The CDR3 nucleotides are TGCGCCAGCAAATCGGCTAACTCTGGAAACACCATATATTTT.

This clone was seen a few times. This CDR3 is also generated by other DNA sequences in the sample. The chain carries TRBV5-4 and TRBJ2-1; D may be TRBD2 (5 bases). Trimming pared 5 bases from V and 0 bases from J, leaving 12 bases between. CDR3 length equals 15 residues. The germline V gene encodes CDR1 SGHNT and CDR2 YYREEE (reference sequence). CDR3 nucleotides: TGTGCCAGCAGTTCGGACCGGGGCTCCTACAATGAGCAGTTCTTC. It translates to CASSSDRGSYNEQFF. The full variable domain, its missing parts supplied by reference TRBV5-4 and TRBJ2-1, is ETGVTQSPTHLIKTRGQQVTLRCSSQSGHNTVSWYQQALGQGPQFIFQYYREEENGRGNFPPRFSGLQFPNYSSELNVNALELDDSALYLCASSSDRGSYNEQFFGPGTRLTVL.

The chain recombines TRBV28 with TRBJ2-2, with D perhaps matching TRBD2 (5 bases). This CDR3 is built from 15 residues. Looked up from germline, CDR1 is MDHEN and CDR2 is SYDVKM. Trimming stripped 3 bases from V and 3 bases from J, with 11 bases between. CDR3 in amino acids: CASSFLRVYTGELFF. The CDR3 DNA reads TGTGCCAGCAGTTTTCTGAGGGTATACACCGGGGAGCTGTTTTTT.

The CDR3 sequence: CASSLGSSGYEQYF. The CDR3 DNA follows: TGTGCCAGCAGCCTCGGGAGTAGCGGGTACGAGCAGTACTTC. The V and J genes are TRBV7-9 and TRBJ2-7, with TRBD2 matching over 7 bases. Germline V CDR1 and CDR2: SEHNR, FQNEAQ (reference sequence). The CDR3 totals 14 residues. V lost 5 bases to trimming and J lost 4 bases; unmatched junction nucleotides: 8. The entire variable domain, with the rest obtained from reference TRBV7-9 and TRBJ2-7, is as follows: DTGVSQNPRHKITKRGQNVTFRCDPISEHNRLYWYRQTLGQGPEFLTYFQNEAQLEKSRLLSDRFSAERPKGSFSTLEIQRTEQGDSAMYLCASSLGSSGYEQYFGPGTRLTVT.

V gene TRBV6-5 combines with J gene TRBJ2-1; tentatively, D is TRBD1 (6 bases). V lost 5 bases and J lost 9, with 14 bases in between. The CDR3 runs 13 residues. Germline-derived CDR1 and CDR2 are MNHEY and SVGAGI. The CDR3 DNA sequence: TGTGCCAGCAGTCGACTGCTCAGGGGTGAGCAGTTCTTC. Protein: CASSRLLRGEQFF.

The rearrangement joins TRBV19 to TRBJ1-5; 11 nucleotides line up with TRBD1. The CDR3 consists of 15 residues. J gave up 4 bases and V 5 bases, and 4 bases lay outside the gene matches. CDR1 and CDR2 from the germline V gene are LNHDA and SQIVND (reference sequence). The CDR3 reads CASSPGQGANQPQHF. Written as DNA, the CDR3 is TGTGCCAGTAGTCCAGGACAGGGGGCGAATCAGCCCCAGCATTTT.

The chain employs TRBV6-6 and TRBJ2-3, with D possibly being TRBD2 (6 bases). The germline gives CDR1 MNHNY, CDR2 SVGAGI (reference sequence). The CDR3 totals 15 residues. Trimming cost V 9 bases and J 6 bases, with 22 bases left between them. CDR3 nucleotides: TGTGCCAGTTCCGCCCCTAGCGCCCCGGGGGATACGCAGTATTTT. It encodes CASSAPSAPGDTQYF.

The DNA of the CDR3 is TGTGCCAGCAGCTCAGGGATGCGGGAGCAGTACTTC. This codes for CASSSGMREQYF. The chain has TRBV7-9 and TRBJ2-7; D is possibly TRBD1 (5 bases). The V and J ends lost 4 bases and 7 bases respectively, with 11 bases between them. The germline V gene has CDR1 SEHNR and CDR2 FQNEAQ (reference sequence). CDR3 length: 12 amino acids.

The sample holds a few counts of this clone. The genes are TRBV30 and TRBJ2-1, with D possibly TRBD2 on 5 matching bases. Germline CDR1 is GTSNPN and CDR2 is SVGIG (reference sequence). There are 13 residues in the CDR3. V was clipped by 3 bases and J by 10 bases, with 16 bases between them. Here the CDR3 DNA reads TGTGCCTGGAGGGGTGTTTGGGAGCGAGAGCAGTTCTTC. This translates into CAWRGVWEREQFF.

The rearrangement joins TRBV19 to TRBJ2-6; D is unclear. The V gene lost 5 bases and the J gene lost 0 bases, with 17 bases spanning the gap. The CDR3 has 18 residues. Germline loops: CDR1 LNHDA, CDR2 SQIVND (reference sequence). The chain's CDR3 is CASSPAGPTVSGANVLTF. The CDR3 coding sequence is TGTGCCAGTAGTCCCGCCGGGCCGACCGTCTCTGGGGCCAACGTCCTGACTTTC.

V gene TRBV19 combines with J gene TRBJ1-2; D possibly corresponds to TRBD1 (6 bases). Trimming stripped 5 bases from V and 4 bases from J, with 11 bases between. Looked up from germline, CDR1 is LNHDA and CDR2 is SQIVND (reference sequence). The CDR3 is 13 amino acids. CDR3 nucleotides: TGTGCCAGTAGTCGCACAGGGAGCTATGGCTACACCTTC. This translates into CASSRTGSYGYTF.

V gene TRBV19 combines with J gene TRBJ2-5; a weak D match, TRBD1 (6 bases). The CDR3 contains 13 residues. Trimming removed 5 bases at V and 4 bases at J, with 11 bases between. CDR1 and CDR2 from the germline V gene are LNHDA and SQIVND (reference sequence). The CDR3 DNA reads as TGTGCCAGTAGTCGACAGGATCTAGAGACCCAGTACTTC. Its protein product is CASSRQDLETQYF.

The chain uses TRBV5-1 and TRBJ2-7, with TRBD2 matching over 8 bases. Germline V gene data show CDR1 as SGHRS and CDR2 as YFSETQ. The V gene end was trimmed by 0 bases and the J gene end by 3 bases; junction bases not matched to a gene: 8. The CDR3 covers 16 residues. The CDR3 region is CASSLGASGSFYEQYF. For the CDR3, the DNA is TGCGCCAGCAGCTTGGGGGCGAGCGGGAGTTTCTACGAGCAGTACTTC.

Sample share makes this clone large. The V gene is TRBV5-1, the J gene TRBJ2-2; D uncertain. CDR1 SGHRS and CDR2 YFSETQ come from the germline V gene. Trimming removed 0 bases from V and 5 bases from J, with 5 bases in between. The CDR3 spans 13 residues. The CDR3 region is CASSLAMTGELFF. CDR3 in DNA: TGCGCCAGCAGCTTGGCCATGACCGGGGAGCTGTTTTTT.

The chain recombines TRBV6-5 with TRBJ2-3, with D tentatively TRBD1 (5 bases). From germline, CDR1 is MNHEY and CDR2 SVGAGI. The CDR3 consists of 13 residues. V was clipped by 6 bases and J by 0 bases, with 7 bases between them. The CDR3 here is CASRGPSTDTQYF. Here the CDR3 DNA reads TGTGCCAGCAGGGGGCCCAGCACAGATACGCAGTATTTT.

The chain joins TRBV9 to TRBJ2-7, with D perhaps matching TRBD2 (6 bases). Per germline, CDR1 SGDLS and CDR2 YYNGEE. Trimming shortened V by 0 bases and J by 2 bases, and 15 bases separated the two germline ends. The length of the CDR3 is 16 residues. This chain's CDR3 is CASSVAVGGSAYEQYF. CDR3 in DNA: TGTGCCAGCAGCGTAGCGGTGGGGGGTTCTGCCTACGAGCAGTACTTC.

In its sample, this clone is large. No DNA is shown, since the ends of the CDR3 on it are uncertain; the CDR3 is the one TCRdb lists. The V and J genes are TRBV7-2 and TRBJ2-7; TRBD1 is the table's D call and was not checked against the DNA. Counting both end residues, the CDR3 totals 15 amino acids. Germline values: CDR1 SGHTA, CDR2 FQGNSA. The CDR3 protein is CASSRSWGQGIGTYF.

In its sample, this clone ranks as medium-sized (0.01 to 0.1%). This rearrangement joins TRBV29-1 to TRBJ2-7; D gene unclear. The CDR3 has 14 amino acids. The germline gives CDR1 SQVTM, CDR2 ANQGSEA. Trimming removed 6 bases from V and 4 bases from J, with 19 bases in between. Written as DNA, the CDR3 is TGCAGCGTCCACGAAGACACGGCGACTTACGAGCAGTACTTC. Residues: CSVHEDTATYEQYF.

J is TRBJ2-3 and V is TRBV25-1, with D tentatively TRBD1 (5 bases). CDR1 is MGHDK, CDR2 SYGVNS, per germline. CDR3 length: 14 amino acids. V lost 3 bases, J lost 4 bases, and 11 bases lay in between. The CDR3 protein is CASSETVASDTQYF. The CDR3 DNA is TGTGCCAGCAGTGAGACAGTAGCCTCAGATACGCAGTATTTT.

This chain connects TRBV5-1 to TRBJ2-5, with 11 bases matching TRBD2. The V gene end was trimmed by 3 bases and the J gene end by 2 bases; junction bases not matched to a gene: 3. Per germline, CDR1 SGHRS and CDR2 YFSETQ. CDR3 length: 15 residues. Written as DNA, the CDR3 is TGCGCCAGCAGCTCCTTAGCGGGAGGGCAAGAGACCCAGTACTTC. Its translation is CASSSLAGGQETQYF.

V and J are TRBV10-3 and TRBJ2-1, with 11 positions matching TRBD2. V shed 8 bases and J 4 bases; nucleotides not matched to a gene: 1. The CDR3 length is 13 residues. From germline, CDR1 is ENHRY and CDR2 SYGVKD. CDR3: CAIGTSGYNEQFF. The CDR3 DNA is TGTGCCATCGGGACTAGCGGATACAATGAGCAGTTCTTC.